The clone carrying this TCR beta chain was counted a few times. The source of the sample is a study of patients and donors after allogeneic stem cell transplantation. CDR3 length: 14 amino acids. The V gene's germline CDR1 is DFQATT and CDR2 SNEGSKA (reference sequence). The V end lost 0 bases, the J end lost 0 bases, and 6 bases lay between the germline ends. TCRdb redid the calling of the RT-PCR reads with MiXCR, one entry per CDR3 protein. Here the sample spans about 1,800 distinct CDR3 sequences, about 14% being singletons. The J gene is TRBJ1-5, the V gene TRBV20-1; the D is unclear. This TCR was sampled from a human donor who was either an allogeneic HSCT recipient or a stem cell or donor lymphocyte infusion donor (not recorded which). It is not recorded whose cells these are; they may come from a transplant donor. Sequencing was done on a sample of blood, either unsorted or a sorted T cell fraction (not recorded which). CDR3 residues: CSAREIRSNQPQHF. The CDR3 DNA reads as TGCAGTGCTAGAGAGATTCGTAGCAATCAGCCCCAGCATTTT.